This TCR beta chain appears in the sequencing data of a study of early T cells in non-severe SARS-CoV-2 infection. Study overall: Chains stayed unpaired after sequencing of bulk RNA from unsorted whole blood. Study-level points and caveats: Missing private and CD4 specificities, VDJdb matching favored anti-spike CD8 responses.

Individual cDNA molecules received unique molecular identifiers during library preparation. TCRdb itself ran the 5' RACE reads through MiXCR, one entry per CDR3 protein. The sample consists of 45,000 to 55,000 distinct CDR3 sequences, less than 15% of them appearing once. The sample holds many counts of this clonotype. The antigen remains undetermined. The CDR3 runs to 17 residues. This clonotype was obtained from an adult who was a healthcare worker with PCR-confirmed SARS-CoV-2 infection or an uninfected control (not recorded which). The V gene is TRBV21-1, the J gene TRBJ1-2. TRBV21-1 is listed as a pseudogene. The sequenced material came from whole blood. As DNA, the CDR3 is TGTGCCAGCAGCAAAGCGCTGCGATTATTGGCTAACTATGGCTACACCTTC. Protein sequence: CASSKALRLLANYGYTF.